Below are 14 T cell receptor beta chains sequenced from a single sample in a study of cytomegalovirus exposure and HLA in healthy donors. Researchers ran the PCR with 60 Vbeta and 13 Jbeta primers. Sequenced by immunoSEQ multiplex PCR; TCRdb stores in-frame clones only, minus some. The sample lists over 110,000 clones, around 78% occurring once. The sequenced material came from PBMCs. These receptors were obtained from a middle-aged woman in good health and CMV-seropositive.

The chain joins TRBV30 to TRBJ1-4; D may be TRBD1 (6 bases). V was shortened by 2 bases and J by 7 bases, with 17 bases between the two germline ends. CDR3 size: 15 residues. The germline gives CDR1 GTSNPN, CDR2 SVGIG (reference sequence). CDR3 DNA: TGTGCCTGGAGTAGTCAGGGGTCGGCGGGTGAAAAACTGTTTTTT. Amino acid sequence: CAWSSQGSAGEKLFF.

The CDR3 reads CASAGSNYGYTF. CDR3 bases: TGTGCCTCAGCAGGTTCTAACTATGGCTACACCTTC. This rearrangement joins TRBV11-3 to TRBJ1-2; D gene ambiguous. The germline V gene encodes CDR1 SGHNT and CDR2 YENEEA. CDR3 length: 12 residues. V dropped 11 bases and J dropped 0 bases, with 10 bases sitting between them.

In DNA, the CDR3 is TGCGCCAGCCAACGGGACTCGGAGGGTGGCTACACCTTC. Translating gives CASQRDSEGGYTF. The chain joins TRBV5-1 to TRBJ1-2; TRBD1 might be the D (5 bases). CDR3 size: 13 residues. CDR1 SGHRS and CDR2 YFSETQ come from the germline V gene. The germline V and J ends were trimmed by 7 bases and 7 bases, with 17 bases remaining between them.

This clone is judged medium-sized. The CDR3 protein is CASSLDGGAANEAFF. For the CDR3, the DNA is TGTGCCAGCAGCTTAGATGGAGGCGCTGCAAATGAAGCTTTCTTT. V is TRBV11-3 and J is TRBJ1-1; no firm D call. V lost 0 bases, J lost 7 bases, and 15 bases lay in between. Germline assignment: CDR1 SGHNT and CDR2 YENEEA. The CDR3 loop spans 15 amino acids.

The chain couples TRBV19 to TRBJ2-5; D is ambiguous. Germline V CDR1 and CDR2: LNHDA, SQIVND (reference sequence). Trimming shortened V by 5 bases and J by 1 base, and 8 bases separated the two germline ends. This CDR3 contains 13 residues. DNA for the CDR3: TGTGCCAGTAGTGGGCAGGCCCAAGAGACCCAGTACTTC. Protein: CASSGQAQETQYF.

This clone occurred a few times. The chain carries TRBV29-1 and TRBJ2-5; D may be TRBD1 (6 bases). The tail of the sequence fits TRBJ2-7 better, so the J call may be wrong. The CDR3 has 12 amino acids. Per the germline V gene, CDR1 is SQVTM and CDR2 is ANQGSEA. The CDR3: CSVGWGLGEQYF. In DNA, the CDR3 is TGCAGCGTTGGATGGGGGCTTGGCGAGCAGTACTTC.

The CDR3 DNA sequence: TGTGCCAGTAGTACCGCCGGGACAGGGGCCGGGGAGCTGTTTTTT. Its protein product is CASSTAGTGAGELFF. The chain carries TRBV19 and TRBJ2-2; 10 nucleotides match TRBD1. The J segment lost 6 bases and the V segment lost 4 bases, leaving 5 bases of the junction unmatched. CDR1 LNHDA and CDR2 SQIVND come from the germline V gene (reference sequence). This CDR3 is built from 15 residues.

This chain joins TRBV6-5 and TRBJ2-7; tentatively, D is TRBD1 (5 bases). The V gene lost 10 bases and the J gene lost 3 bases, with 10 bases spanning the gap. Per germline, CDR1 MNHEY and CDR2 SVGAGI. The CDR3 runs to 11 residues. Written as DNA, the CDR3 is TGTGCCACCGAAAGGGGCTACGAGCAGTACTTC. Amino acids: CATERGYEQYF.

The chain is built from TRBV16 and TRBJ2-1; the match to TRBD1 covers 9 bases. CDR3 length: 14 residues. The V gene's germline CDR1 is KGHSY and CDR2 FQNENV. J gave up 9 bases and V 0 bases, and 3 bases lay outside the gene matches. The CDR3 is CASSQSQGAIEQFF. Written as DNA, the CDR3 is TGTGCCAGCAGCCAATCACAGGGGGCGATTGAGCAGTTCTTC.

V is TRBV7-3 and J is TRBJ2-4; 8 bases line up with TRBD1. Unmatched junction bases numbered 9, after V lost 5 bases and J lost 6 bases. Germline CDR1 SGHTA, CDR2 FQGTGA. This CDR3 contains 15 residues. The CDR3 region is CASSQTGGSGNIQYF. The DNA of the CDR3 is TGTGCCAGCAGCCAAACAGGGGGATCGGGAAACATTCAGTACTTC.

The chain combines TRBV27 with TRBJ2-7; 7 bases align to TRBD2. Per germline, CDR1 MNHEY and CDR2 SMNVEV (reference sequence). J gave up 1 base and V 2 bases, and 11 bases lay outside the gene matches. CDR3 length: 17 amino acids. CDR3 sequence: CASSLIRTSPKSYEQYF. The CDR3 DNA follows: TGTGCCAGCAGTTTAATTCGGACTAGTCCCAAATCCTACGAGCAGTACTTC.

Notes on this clone: This CDR3 is also generated by other DNA sequences in the sample. This CDR3 is CAWSVLGNQPQHF. CDR3 DNA sequence: TGTGCCTGGAGTGTTCTCGGCAATCAGCCCCAGCATTTT. The rearrangement links TRBV30 to TRBJ1-5; D is ambiguous. CDR1 is GTSNPN and CDR2 is SVGIG in the germline V gene (reference sequence). This CDR3 has 13 residues. Trimming removed 0 bases at V and 2 bases at J, with 5 bases between.

CDR3 DNA: TGTGCCAGCAGAAGGCCCGGGGCCTACGAGCAGTACTTC. Amino acid sequence: CASRRPGAYEQYF. This chain connects TRBV2 to TRBJ2-7; possibly TRBD2 for D (5 bases). The CDR3 spans 13 residues. V lost 6 bases to trimming and J lost 2 bases, with 11 bases between them. CDR1 SNHLY and CDR2 FYNNEI come from the germline V gene.

The rearrangement joins TRBV27 to TRBJ2-2; TRBD2 aligns across 10 bases. The V segment lost 2 bases and the J segment 9 bases; nucleotides outside the gene matches: 12. The germline V gene has CDR1 MNHEY and CDR2 SMNVEV (reference sequence). The CDR3 totals 17 residues. CDR3: CASSLPLAGVVKRELFF. CDR3 coding DNA: TGTGCCAGCAGTTTACCCCTAGCGGGAGTTGTAAAGAGGGAGCTGTTTTTT.